This T cell receptor beta chain originates from a study of T cell responses to AZD1222 COVID-19 vaccine. The V gene's germline CDR1 is ENHRY and CDR2 SYGVKD. The CDR3 sequence is 16 residues long. V lost 6 bases and J lost 3; bases outside the gene matches: 12. Comment on this clone: Its antigen remains unknown.

Assay: immunoSEQ multiplex PCR; the TCRdb copy retains only in-frame clones and omits some. The data hold approximately 140,000 clones, with 75% to 95% observed a single time. Regarding the study as a whole: Among those given AZD1222, only six or seven were seropositive at baseline.

Specimen: peripheral blood, collected on day 0 of AZD1222 vaccination. The rearrangement joins TRBV10-3 to TRBJ1-2, with TRBD1 identical over 8 bases. This TCR came from an adult in good health. The CDR3 loop reads CAIREDRDLPDYGYTF. The CDR3, as DNA: TGTGCCATCAGAGAGGACAGGGACCTCCCGGACTATGGCTACACCTTC.